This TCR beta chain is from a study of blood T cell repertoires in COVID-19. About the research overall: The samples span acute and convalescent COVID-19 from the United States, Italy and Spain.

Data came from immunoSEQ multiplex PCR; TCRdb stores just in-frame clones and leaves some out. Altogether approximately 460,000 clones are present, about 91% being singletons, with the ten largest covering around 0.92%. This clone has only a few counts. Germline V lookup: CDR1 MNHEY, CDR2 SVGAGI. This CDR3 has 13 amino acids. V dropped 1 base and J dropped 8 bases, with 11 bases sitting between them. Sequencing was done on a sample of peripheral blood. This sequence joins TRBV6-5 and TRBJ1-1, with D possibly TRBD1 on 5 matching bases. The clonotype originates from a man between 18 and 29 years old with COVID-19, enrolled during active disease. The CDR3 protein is CASSYFGGAEAFF. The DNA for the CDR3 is TGTGCCAGCAGTTACTTTGGAGGGGCGGAAGCTTTCTTT.